The entry that follows covers one TCR beta chain sequence. Losses at the gene ends were 4 bases for V and 3 bases for J; bases not matched to a gene: 7. Germline CDR1 LGHDT, CDR2 YNNKEL (reference sequence). CDR3 size: 15 residues. The data stem from a study of blood T cell repertoires in COVID-19. Study-level information: Sites across the United States, Italy and Spain contributed samples from acute and convalescent COVID-19. PBMCs, B-cell-depleted T cells, or T cells were the source of the cDNA or gDNA that made up the material.

Original processing methods: Amplification from reference gene primers served as the basis for estimated nucleated cell counts. Here immunoSEQ multiplex PCR was the method, and the copy in TCRdb shows in-frame clones only, minus some. V and J calls and clone size follow that table, whereas D and trimming were derived from the DNA. The sample holds roughly 410,000 clones; approximately 88% are singletons and the top ten take more than 0.95%. The clonotype comes from a man aged 35-49 years with acute or convalescent COVID-19. The source material was peripheral blood. The chain uses TRBV3-1 (or the pseudogene TRBV3-2) and TRBJ2-7; 9 nucleotides line up with TRBD2. This CDR3 reads CASSLRASGIYEQYF. The CDR3 DNA is TGTGCCAGCAGCCTAAGGGCTAGCGGGATCTACGAGCAGTACTTC.